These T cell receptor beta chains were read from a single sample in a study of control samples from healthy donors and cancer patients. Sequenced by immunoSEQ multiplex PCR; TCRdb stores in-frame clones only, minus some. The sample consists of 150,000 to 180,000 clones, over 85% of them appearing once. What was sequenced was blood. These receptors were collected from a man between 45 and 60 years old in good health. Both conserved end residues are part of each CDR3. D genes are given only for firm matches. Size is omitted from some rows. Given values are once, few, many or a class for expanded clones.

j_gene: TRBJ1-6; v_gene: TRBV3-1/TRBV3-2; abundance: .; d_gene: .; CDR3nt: TGTGCCAGCAGCCCCCGGGTCTCCCATTCACCCCTCCACTTT; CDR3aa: CASSPRVSHSPLHF
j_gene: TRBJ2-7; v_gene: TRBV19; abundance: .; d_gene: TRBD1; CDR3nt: TGTGCCAGTACCAAAGGGACAGGGGGACCCTACGAGCAGTACTTC; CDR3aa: CASTKGTGGPYEQYF
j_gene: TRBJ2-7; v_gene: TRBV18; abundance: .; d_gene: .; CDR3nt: TGTGCCAGCTCTCACAGGGAAGGCTACGAGCAGTACTTC; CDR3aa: CASSHREGYEQYF
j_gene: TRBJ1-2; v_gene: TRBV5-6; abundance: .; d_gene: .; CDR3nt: TGTGCCAGCAGCTTTGGCAGGATTAACTATGGCTACACCTTC; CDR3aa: CASSFGRINYGYTF
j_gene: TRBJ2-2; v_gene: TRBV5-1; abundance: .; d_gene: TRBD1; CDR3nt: TGCGCCAGCAGCCCCTGGCAGGGGGCTCCCGGGGAGCTGTTTTTT; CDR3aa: CASSPWQGAPGELFF
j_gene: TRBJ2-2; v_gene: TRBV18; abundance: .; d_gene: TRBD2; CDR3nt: TGTGCCAGCTCACCACCTTCGCGACTAGCGGGAGCTTCCGGGGAGCTGTTTTTT; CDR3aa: CASSPPSRLAGASGELFF
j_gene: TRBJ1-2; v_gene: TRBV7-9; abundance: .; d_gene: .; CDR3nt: TGTGCCAGCACCCCATTGTCACATTATGGCTACACCTTC; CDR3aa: CASTPLSHYGYTF
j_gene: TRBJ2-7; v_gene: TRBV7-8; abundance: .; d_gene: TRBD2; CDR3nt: TGTGCCAGCAGCTCCTGGGCGGGAGCAAGTGGAGCCTACGAGCAGTACTTC; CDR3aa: CASSSWAGASGAYEQYF
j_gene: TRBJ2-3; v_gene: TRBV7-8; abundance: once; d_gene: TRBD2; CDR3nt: TGTGCCAGCAGCTTAGCGGCGGGAGATAAAGATACGCAGTATTTT; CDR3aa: CASSLAAGDKDTQYF
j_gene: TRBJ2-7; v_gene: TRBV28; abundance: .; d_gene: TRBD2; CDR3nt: TGTGCCAGCACCCAGGCGGGGGGAGAGTACGAGCAGTACTTC; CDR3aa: CASTQAGGEYEQYF
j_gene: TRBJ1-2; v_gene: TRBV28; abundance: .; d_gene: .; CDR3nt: TGTGCCAGCAGTTCACCCGTGGGGTCCCACTATGGCTACACCTTC; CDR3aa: CASSSPVGSHYGYTF
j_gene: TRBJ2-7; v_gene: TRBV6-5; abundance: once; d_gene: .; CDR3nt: TGTGCCAGCAGTTACGGCGTCAGTAACTCCTACGAGCAGTACTTC; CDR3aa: CASSYGVSNSYEQYF
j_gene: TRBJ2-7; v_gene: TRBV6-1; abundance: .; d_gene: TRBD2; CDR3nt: TGTGCCAGCAGTGAAGCGGCTTTAAGCGGGAGGGCCTACGAGCAGTACTTC; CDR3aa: CASSEAALSGRAYEQYF
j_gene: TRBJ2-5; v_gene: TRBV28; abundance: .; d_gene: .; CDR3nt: TGTGCCAGCAGTCCCTGGAAGGGTTTCCAAGAGACCCAGTACTTC; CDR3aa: CASSPWKGFQETQYF